These 10 T cell receptor beta chains were sequenced from one sample in a study of blood T cell repertoires in COVID-19. TCRdb keeps only in-frame clones here, not all; method: immunoSEQ multiplex PCR. Of more than 110,000 clones listed, about 88% were seen once; the top ten hold 10%. Material for sequencing was peripheral blood. These TCRs come from a man in his forties or fifties with active or convalescent COVID-19.

The table lists this clone with a count of one. V usage is TRBV18 and J usage is TRBJ1-5; D is perhaps TRBD1 (6 bases). CDR1 and CDR2 from the germline V gene are KGHSH and LQKENI. Trimming pared 2 bases from V and 0 bases from J, leaving 20 bases between. The CDR3 sequence is 19 residues long. CDR3 in amino acids: CASSPLPIQGPNSNQPQHF. The CDR3 DNA is TGTGCCAGCTCACCATTGCCCATACAGGGACCTAATAGCAATCAGCCCCAGCATTTT.

With respect to this clone: The junction departs from the called germline gene at one end, perhaps through a read error. The chain joins TRBV2 to TRBJ2-3, with D perhaps TRBD2 (6 bases). The CDR3 runs to 14 residues. Germline assignment: CDR1 SNHLY and CDR2 FYNNEI. The CDR3 reads CASTELLAADTQYF. The CDR3 nucleotides are TGTGCCAGCACTGAATTACTAGCCGCAGATACGCAGTATTTT.

The genes are TRBV6-6 and TRBJ2-5, with unresolved D. The CDR3 contains 13 residues. V gave up 0 bases and J gave up 1 base, with 3 bases separating them. CDR1 and CDR2 from the germline V gene are MNHNY and SVGAGI (reference sequence). CDR3 bases: TGTGCCAGCAGTTACTCGAGCCAAGAGACCCAGTACTTC. Amino acids: CASSYSSQETQYF.

The chain employs TRBV6-6 and TRBJ1-2; D possibly corresponds to TRBD1 (6 bases). CDR3 length: 17 residues. In germline, CDR1 is MNHNY, CDR2 SVGAGI (reference sequence). The V end was cut by 7 bases, the J end by 0 bases, with 21 bases between. CDR3 DNA: TGTGCCAGCATCCGATCTGCAACAGGGAGTACTAACTATGGCTACACCTTC. Translated: CASIRSATGSTNYGYTF.

This sequence joins TRBV28 and TRBJ1-5; 7 positions match TRBD1. The germline CDR1 and CDR2 sequences are MDHEN and SYDVKM. The CDR3 is 14 residues long. The V gene end was trimmed by 1 base and the J gene end by 5 bases; junction bases not matched to a gene: 2. The CDR3 here is CASSLFRGDQPQHF. CDR3 sequence (DNA): TGTGCCAGCAGTTTATTCAGGGGGGATCAGCCCCAGCATTTT.

This sequence joins TRBV6-2 or TRBV6-3 and TRBJ2-1, with D possibly matching TRBD2 (5 bases). The CDR3 contains 15 residues. Germline-derived CDR1 and CDR2 are MNHEY and SVGEGT. Trimming took 6 bases from V and 2 from J, leaving 14 bases between them. The CDR3 DNA sequence: TGTGCCAGCAGCACCTCGAGCGGACCCTACAATGAGCAGTTCTTC. Protein product: CASSTSSGPYNEQFF.

This rearrangement joins TRBV6-2 or TRBV6-3 to TRBJ2-4; 11 positions match TRBD2. J was trimmed by 0 bases and V by 5 bases; bases with no gene match: 12. CDR1 is MNHEY and CDR2 is SVGEGT in the germline V gene. This CDR3 region has 19 residues. CDR3 region: CASSSPGLAGGLAKNIQYF. Written as DNA, the CDR3 is TGTGCCAGCAGTAGCCCTGGACTAGCGGGTGGACTAGCCAAAAACATTCAGTACTTC.

The chain links TRBV6-5 to TRBJ2-1; 8 bases match TRBD2. CDR1 is MNHEY and CDR2 is SVGAGI in the germline V gene. This CDR3 is 14 amino acids long. With 6 bases clipped from V and 10 bases from J, the junction kept 11 bases outside the gene matches. The CDR3 nucleotides are TGTGCCAGCAGAGCGGGAGACTTTCAAGGAGAGCAGTTCTTC. Its protein product is CASRAGDFQGEQFF.

V usage is TRBV28 and J usage is TRBJ1-2; 8 nucleotides match TRBD1. With 5 bases clipped from V and 1 base from J, the junction kept 3 bases outside the gene matches. The CDR3 spans 14 residues. The germline CDR1 and CDR2 sequences are MDHEN and SYDVKM. In DNA, the CDR3 is TGTGCCAGCAGTCGGACAGGGATTAACTATGGCTACACCTTC. Translating it yields CASSRTGINYGYTF.

The rearrangement links TRBV9 to TRBJ1-2; D remains ambiguous. The germline gives CDR1 SGDLS, CDR2 YYNGEE. V was clipped by 0 bases and J by 1 base, with 10 bases between them. The CDR3 loop spans 15 amino acids. The DNA of the CDR3 is TGTGCCAGCAGCGTAGCTTTGGGCAGTAACTATGGCTACACCTTC. Its protein product is CASSVALGSNYGYTF.